This T cell receptor beta chain is drawn from a study of radiotherapy plus CTLA-4 blockade in lung cancer. Study at large: Disease control was seen in 25% to 40% of patients, objective responses in roughly 19%.

Overall study findings and caveats: Radiotherapy with ipilimumab was followed by blood expansion of tumor-derived clones. Interferon-beta, together with early blood T cell clone dynamics, reportedly best predicted response.

In its sample, this clone was seen many times. Its matching antigen is unknown. Assay used: immunoSEQ multiplex PCR; TCRdb lists only in-frame clones, some missing. This table has over 95,000 clones, 65% to 85% appearing once. Focal radiation was given together with CTLA-4 blockade (ipilimumab) to patients with chemo-refractory metastatic non-small-cell lung cancer. Germline V gives CDR1 MGHRA, CDR2 YSYEKL. The CDR3 has 15 amino acids. Trimming stripped 4 bases from V and 3 bases from J, with 13 bases between. This specimen was peripheral blood, taken from a patient treated with radiotherapy plus ipilimumab. This chain links TRBV4-1 with TRBJ1-3; D is undetermined. The TCR comes from a human donor with non-small cell lung cancer who had a partial response to radiotherapy plus ipilimumab. Some clones in this sample may be carry-over from other donors' samples. The CDR3 region has the DNA TGCGCCAGCAGCCCGTTCGAGGGAGGTGGAAACACCATATATTTT. Protein product: CASSPFEGGGNTIYF.